The present T cell receptor beta chain was sequenced within a study of CXCR3-negative and CXCR3-positive naive CD8 T cells. Study context: Sequencing brought in roughly 150 million TRB reads altogether, and each library got about 1.5 +/- 0.3 million. Whole-study findings and limits: Memory CD8+ cells had much lower diversity, and both naive subsets had comparably high diversity. TRBV-TRBJ usage was similar across naive CXCR3 subsets but distinct in memory cells.

The CDR3 runs to 17 residues. Per germline, CDR1 DFQATT and CDR2 SNEGSKA (reference sequence). Concerning this clonotype itself: Its antigen is unknown.

TRB cDNA libraries were made by UMI-labeled 5' RACE. Reanalyzing the 5' RACE reads, TCRdb keeps one entry per CDR3 protein, without DNA. Recorded for this sample: approximately 52,000 distinct CDR3 sequences. All CD8+ T cell subsets were sorted in triplicate at 250,000 to 300,000 cells each. Sequencing was done on a sample of memory CD8+ T cells from blood. The source is a human donor in good health. Some clones in this sample may be carry-over from other donors' samples. The genes are TRBV20-1 and TRBJ2-2; the TCRdb call, TRBD1, lacks DNA for checking. The CDR3 reads CSARDTDTTGNTGELFF.